The T cell receptor beta chain under discussion was sequenced for a study of prognosis after radiotherapy for stage I lung cancer. CDR3 length: 14 residues. The germline gives CDR1 MGHRA, CDR2 YSYEKL. V shed 4 bases and J 2 bases; nucleotides not matched to a gene: 2. With two-round multiplex PCR, TCR beta CDR3 sequences were amplified from genomic DNA. The first round of PCR was done with primers that matched each TRBV and TRBJ gene. MiXCR, run by TCRdb on the multiplex PCR reads, gives a single entry per CDR3 protein. The data show about 12,000 distinct CDR3 sequences, about 56% seen once. The V and J genes are TRBV4-1 and TRBJ2-1, with 7 nucleotides matching TRBD2. The TCR originated in a donor aged 50 or older with non-small cell lung cancer. The sample consisted of PBMCs, taken before or after stereotactic body radiation therapy (not recorded which). The DNA of the CDR3 is TGCGCCAGCAGCCGCCTAGCGGCCTACAATGAGCAGTTCTTC. Translated: CASSRLAAYNEQFF.